A selection of T cell receptor beta chains follows, all from one sample in a study of identical twins. TCRdb fed the 5' RACE reads into MiXCR, producing one record per CDR3 protein. The repertoire holds roughly 250,000 distinct CDR3 sequences, with about 14% as singletons. Sequenced: memory (CD45RO+) T cells sorted from blood. These receptors were obtained from a woman aged 18-29 years in good health. CDR3s include the opening cysteine and the closing phenylalanine or tryptophan. The D gene is left open where the match is weak. Part of the rows lack a size; the others show once, few, many or a class for expanded clones.

few	16	TRBV9	TRBJ2-7	.	TGTGCCAGCAGCGTAGGCGAGGGGCTCGACTCCTACGAGCAGTACTTC	CASSVGEGLDSYEQYF
many	15	TRBV20-1	TRBJ2-2	.	TGCAGTGCTAGCGGTCTCGGGACTCTCCCCGGGGAGCTGTTTTTT	CSASGLGTLPGELFF
many	11	TRBV20-1	TRBJ2-3	.	TGCAGTGCTACTGTGGCAGATACGCAGTATTTT	CSATVADTQYF
.	15	TRBV20-1	TRBJ2-1	TRBD2	TGCAGTGCCAGACTAGCGGGAAAACTCTACAATGAGCAGTTCTTC	CSARLAGKLYNEQFF
few	13	TRBV20-1	TRBJ2-7	.	TGCAGTGCTAGACAGGGGAACGAGTACGAGCAGTACTTC	CSARQGNEYEQYF
.	12	TRBV12-3/TRBV12-4	TRBJ1-5	.	TGTGCCAGCAGTAGATATTCCCAAGTCCAGCATTTT	CASSRYSQVQHF
few	15	TRBV6-4	TRBJ2-5	TRBD2	TGTGCCAGCAGTCTGGCAGCGGGGAGTCTAGAGACCCAGTACTTC	CASSLAAGSLETQYF
many	14	TRBV11-3	TRBJ2-1	TRBD2	TGTGCCAGCAGCCCCAGGACTAGTGGTAATGAGCAGTTCTTC	CASSPRTSGNEQFF
.	17	TRBV7-2	TRBJ2-3	.	TGTGCCAGCAGCTTATGGGCCTTCAGGGTGGGGACAGATACGCAGTATTTT	CASSLWAFRVGTDTQYF
few	15	TRBV18	TRBJ2-7	TRBD1	TGTGCCAGCTCACCGGGACAGGGGGCGCTTTACGAGCAGTACTTC	CASSPGQGALYEQYF
few	13	TRBV5-1	TRBJ1-2	.	TGCGCCAGCGGGACGGGCCATAACTATGGCTACACCTTC	CASGTGHNYGYTF
.	15	TRBV7-2	TRBJ2-4	.	TGTGCCAGCAGCTTAGCATTATCTAAGAAAAACATTCAGTACTTC	CASSLALSKKNIQYF